The 9 T cell receptor beta chains below were found in one sample sequenced in a study of human versus mouse CDR3 diversity and MHC coevolution. The assay was immunoSEQ multiplex PCR, and TCRdb's table has in-frame clones only and misses some. The table lists tens of thousands of clones, approximately 94% of them singletons. The sample was naive CD4+ T cells from blood. The subset was: CD45RO-negative CD62L-positive naive CD4 T cells. The receptors stem from a person in their sixties in good health.

To note about this clone: Germline is not matched at one junction end, which may reflect a read error. The J gene is TRBJ2-7, the V gene TRBV19, with 11 bases aligning to TRBD2. Per germline, CDR1 LNHDA and CDR2 SQIVND (reference sequence). This CDR3 has 16 amino acids. CDR3 loop: CATSPTTSGRSYEQYF. As DNA, the CDR3 is TGTGCCACTAGTCCCACAACTAGCGGGAGATCCTACGAGCAGTACTTC.

This rearrangement joins TRBV6-1 to TRBJ2-3; 9 bases map to TRBD2. The CDR3 consists of 15 residues. From germline, CDR1 is MNHNS and CDR2 SASEGT. J gave up 0 bases and V 5 bases, and 3 bases lay outside the gene matches. The CDR3 region has the DNA TGTGCCAGCAGTCCCCTAGCGGGGAGCACAGATACGCAGTATTTT. Its translation is CASSPLAGSTDTQYF.

The chain couples TRBV5-1 to TRBJ2-5; 8 bases line up with TRBD2. This CDR3 contains 14 residues. The ends lost 2 bases at V and 5 bases at J; junction bases unmatched: 5. The germline V gene has CDR1 SGHRS and CDR2 YFSETQ. CDR3 DNA: TGCGCCAGCAGCTTAACGGGAGGGGTGGAGACCCAGTACTTC. Its protein product is CASSLTGGVETQYF.

This clone was counted a few times. The DNA for the CDR3 is TGTGCCAGTAGTATCCAGGGAACGCAGCCCCAGCATTTT. Its protein is CASSIQGTQPQHF. The chain joins TRBV19 to TRBJ1-5, with D perhaps TRBD1 (5 bases). This CDR3 has 13 amino acids. Per germline, CDR1 LNHDA and CDR2 SQIVND (reference sequence). V shed 3 bases and J shed 7 bases, with 10 bases lying between them.

About this clone: Distinct nucleotide sequences in the sample also encode this CDR3. DNA for the CDR3: TGTGCCAGCAGTGAAGTGGTAGGGGGGGCAGGGAATTCACCCCTCCACTTT. It encodes CASSEVVGGAGNSPLHF. This sequence joins TRBV6-1 and TRBJ1-6, with D maybe TRBD1 (6 bases). Germline-derived CDR1 and CDR2 are MNHNS and SASEGT. V lost 1 base, J lost 7 bases, and 17 bases lay in between. CDR3 length: 17 amino acids.

This chain connects TRBV28 to TRBJ2-5, with 9 bases identical to TRBD1. J lost 2 bases, V lost 6 bases, and 4 bases had no gene match. CDR3 length equals 14 residues. In germline, CDR1 is MDHEN, CDR2 SYDVKM. CDR3 sequence: CASRPTGGQETQYF. The CDR3 DNA sequence: TGTGCCAGCAGACCGACAGGGGGTCAAGAGACCCAGTACTTC.

The chain employs TRBV2 and TRBJ2-1; TRBD1 aligns across 8 bases. The CDR3 extends over 16 amino acids. CDR1 and CDR2 (germline): SNHLY, FYNNEI. The V segment lost 6 bases and the J segment 6 bases; nucleotides outside the gene matches: 13. CDR3 in amino acids: CASRDREALLGNEQFF. CDR3 DNA: TGTGCCAGCAGGGACAGGGAGGCCCTATTGGGCAATGAGCAGTTCTTC.

The chain joins TRBV27 to TRBJ2-7, with 8 bases identical to TRBD2. The CDR3 consists of 14 residues. The germline gives CDR1 MNHEY, CDR2 SMNVEV (reference sequence). Unmatched junction bases numbered 10, after V lost 6 bases and J lost 6 bases. CDR3 protein: CASSPGGAISEQYF. The CDR3, as DNA: TGTGCCAGCAGCCCCGGGGGGGCGATTTCCGAGCAGTACTTC.

The J gene is TRBJ2-7, the V gene TRBV7-8; the D is unclear. Looked up from germline, CDR1 is SGHVS and CDR2 is FQNEAQ. The CDR3 totals 13 residues. Trimming removed 5 bases at V and 4 bases at J, with 12 bases between. The CDR3, as DNA: TGTGCCAGCAGCCACGGGTCGATATACGAGCAGTACTTC. Residues: CASSHGSIYEQYF.